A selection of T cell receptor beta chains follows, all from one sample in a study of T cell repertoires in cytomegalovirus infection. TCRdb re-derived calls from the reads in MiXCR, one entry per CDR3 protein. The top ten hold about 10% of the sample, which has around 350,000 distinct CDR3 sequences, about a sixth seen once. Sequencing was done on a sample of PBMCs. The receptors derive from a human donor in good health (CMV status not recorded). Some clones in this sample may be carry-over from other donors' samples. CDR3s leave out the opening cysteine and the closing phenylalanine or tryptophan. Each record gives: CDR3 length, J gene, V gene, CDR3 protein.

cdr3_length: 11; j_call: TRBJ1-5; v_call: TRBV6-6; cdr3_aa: ASSDPTFTTQH
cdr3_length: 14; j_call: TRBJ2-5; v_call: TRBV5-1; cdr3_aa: ASSRGRGMGQETQY
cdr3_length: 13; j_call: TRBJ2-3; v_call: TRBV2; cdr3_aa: ASVRGETSTDTQY
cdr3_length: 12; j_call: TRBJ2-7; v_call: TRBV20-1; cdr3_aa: SASIGNRRYEQY
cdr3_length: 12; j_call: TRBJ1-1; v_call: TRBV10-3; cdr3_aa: AISEQGMNTEAF
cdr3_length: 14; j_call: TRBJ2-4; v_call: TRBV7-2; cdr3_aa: ASSLTHLLAKNIQY
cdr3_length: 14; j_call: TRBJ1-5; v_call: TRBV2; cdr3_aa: ASSPHRGLGNQPQH
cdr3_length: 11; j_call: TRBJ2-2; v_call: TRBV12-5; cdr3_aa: ASGGGITGELF
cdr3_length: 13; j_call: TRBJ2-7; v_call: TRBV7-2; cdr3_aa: ASSPGAGAAYEQY
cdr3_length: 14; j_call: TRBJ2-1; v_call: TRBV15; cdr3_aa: ATSRESGKGPDEQF
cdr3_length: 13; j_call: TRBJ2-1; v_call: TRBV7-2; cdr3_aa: ASSGGPITNNEQF
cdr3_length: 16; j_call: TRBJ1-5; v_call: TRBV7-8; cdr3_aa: ASSSRGVWADSNQPQH
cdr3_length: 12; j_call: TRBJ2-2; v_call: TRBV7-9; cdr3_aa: ASSRGGYTGELF
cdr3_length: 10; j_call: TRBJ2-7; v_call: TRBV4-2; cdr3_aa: ASSTSLGEQY
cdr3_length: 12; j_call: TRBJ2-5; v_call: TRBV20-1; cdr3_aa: SAPLASGEETRY
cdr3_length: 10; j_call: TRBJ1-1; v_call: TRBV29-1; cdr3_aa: SGARINTEAF
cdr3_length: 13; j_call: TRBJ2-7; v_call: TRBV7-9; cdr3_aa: ASSPPGQGGGEQY
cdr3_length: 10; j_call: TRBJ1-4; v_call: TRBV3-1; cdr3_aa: ASAGPLEKLF
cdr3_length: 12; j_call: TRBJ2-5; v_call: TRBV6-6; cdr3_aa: ASSAGRGQETQY
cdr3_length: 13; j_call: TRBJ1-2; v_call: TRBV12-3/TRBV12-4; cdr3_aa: ASSLSYREDYGYT
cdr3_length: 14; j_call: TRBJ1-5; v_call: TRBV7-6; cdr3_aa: ASSSSRQGIGQPQH
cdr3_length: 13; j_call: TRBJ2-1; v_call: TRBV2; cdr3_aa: ASMDGQGLLGPQF
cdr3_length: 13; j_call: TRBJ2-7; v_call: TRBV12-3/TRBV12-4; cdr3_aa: ASSPIAGGPYEQY
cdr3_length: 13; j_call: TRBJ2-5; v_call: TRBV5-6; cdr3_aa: ASSFMGAGRETQY
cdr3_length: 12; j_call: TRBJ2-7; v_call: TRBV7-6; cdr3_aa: ASSWGTGNYEQY
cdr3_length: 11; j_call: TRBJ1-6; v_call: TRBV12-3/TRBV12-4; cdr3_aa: ASSREVDSPLH
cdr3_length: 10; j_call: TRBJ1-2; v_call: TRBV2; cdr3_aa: ASSELLGGYT
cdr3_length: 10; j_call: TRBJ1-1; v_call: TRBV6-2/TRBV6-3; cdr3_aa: AIRALNTEAF
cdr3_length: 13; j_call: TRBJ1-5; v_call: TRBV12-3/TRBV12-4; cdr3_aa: ASSPTGSSNQPQH
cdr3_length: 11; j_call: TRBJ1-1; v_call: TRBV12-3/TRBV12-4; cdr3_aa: ASSLEGQTEAF
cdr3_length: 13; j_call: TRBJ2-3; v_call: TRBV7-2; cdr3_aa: ASSLIASLTDTQY
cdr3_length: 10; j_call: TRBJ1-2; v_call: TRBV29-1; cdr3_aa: SAGPGRNGYT
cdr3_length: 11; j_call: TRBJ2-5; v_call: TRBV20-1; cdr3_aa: SAEWVGQETQY
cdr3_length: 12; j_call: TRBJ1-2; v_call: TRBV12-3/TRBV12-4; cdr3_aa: ASRSGTGAISYT
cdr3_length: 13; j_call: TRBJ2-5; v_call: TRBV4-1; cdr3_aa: ASSQDGRAGETQY